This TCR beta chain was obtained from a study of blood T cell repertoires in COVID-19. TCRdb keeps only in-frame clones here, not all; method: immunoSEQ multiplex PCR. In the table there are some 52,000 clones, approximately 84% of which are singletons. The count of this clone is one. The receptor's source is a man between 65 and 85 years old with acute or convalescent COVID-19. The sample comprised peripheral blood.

The CDR3 nucleotides read TGTGCCAGTAGTATACAGGGGAGCAATCAGCCCCAGCATTTT. It encodes CASSIQGSNQPQHF. The chain joins TRBV19 to TRBJ1-5, with D possibly matching TRBD1 (6 bases). Trimming removed 2 bases from V and 1 base from J, with 6 bases in between. This CDR3 contains 14 residues. Looked up from germline, CDR1 is LNHDA and CDR2 is SQIVND (reference sequence).